These 18 T cell receptor beta chains share one sample of origin, sequenced in a study of blood T cell repertoires in COVID-19. Only in-frame clones appear in the TCRdb table, and some are missing; sequencing was by immunoSEQ multiplex PCR. The sample records around 100,000 clones, about 91% being singletons. The sequencing input was peripheral blood. The receptors stem from a human donor in a cohort sampled during active COVID-19.

The chain carries TRBV6-2 or TRBV6-3 and TRBJ2-3; 9 bases match TRBD1. V was clipped by 5 bases and J by 3 bases; unmatched bases: 9. The CDR3 runs 16 residues. Germline V CDR1 and CDR2: MNHEY, SVGEGT. In DNA, the CDR3 is TGTGCCAGCAGTGCCGGCACAGGGGGCGGAACAGATACGCAGTATTTT. Translated, it gives CASSAGTGGGTDTQYF.

The chain uses TRBV14 and TRBJ2-1, with 7 bases fitting TRBD2. J lost 0 bases, V lost 1 base, and 3 bases had no gene match. The germline gives CDR1 SGHDN, CDR2 FVKESK. The CDR3 loop spans 16 amino acids. The CDR3 DNA reads as TGTGCCAGCAGCCAAGTAGTAGCGGGCTCCTACAATGAGCAGTTCTTC. Its translation is CASSQVVAGSYNEQFF.

This chain links TRBV4-2 with TRBJ2-7; no clear D. Trimming cost V 0 bases and J 1 base, with 13 bases left between them. CDR1 is LGHNA, CDR2 YNFKEQ, per germline. The CDR3 contains 16 residues. CDR3 bases: TGTGCCAGCAGCCAAGATAGTGTGGGCAGTTCCTACGAGCAGTACTTC. Translation: CASSQDSVGSSYEQYF.

The chain uses TRBV7-3 and TRBJ2-3; D uncertain. Trimming took off 4 bases at V and 2 bases at J, with 4 bases between the two ends. The CDR3 is 12 amino acids. Germline CDR1 and CDR2: SGHTA and FQGTGA. The CDR3 protein is CASSSNTDTQYF. CDR3 coding DNA: TGTGCCAGCAGCTCCAACACAGATACGCAGTATTTT.

The chain couples TRBV5-4 to TRBJ1-2, with 9 bases lining up with TRBD1. This CDR3 contains 12 residues. Germline CDR1 is SGHNT and CDR2 is YYREEE (reference sequence). The J segment lost 7 bases and the V segment lost 5 bases, leaving 3 bases of the junction unmatched. The CDR3 nucleotides are TGTGCCAGCAGGGGACAGGGTATTGGCTACACCTTC. Its protein product is CASRGQGIGYTF.

This chain links TRBV4-2 with TRBJ1-2, with 8 bases that match TRBD1. The V and J ends lost 3 bases and 4 bases, in that order; junction bases with no gene match: 4. The CDR3 spans 14 residues. Germline V lookup: CDR1 LGHNA, CDR2 YNFKEQ. The CDR3 DNA reads TGTGCCAGCAGCCATACCGGGACAGGCTATGGCTACACCTTC. Encoded protein: CASSHTGTGYGYTF.

This chain uses TRBV7-8 with TRBJ2-1; no clear D gene. The germline V gene has CDR1 SGHVS and CDR2 FQNEAQ. This CDR3 has 18 amino acids. V was cut by 2 bases and J by 0 bases, with 17 bases left in between. This CDR3 reads CASSLNPLQTGSYNEQFF. CDR3 nucleotides: TGTGCCAGCAGCTTAAATCCCCTCCAGACGGGCTCCTACAATGAGCAGTTCTTC.

This clone was counted a few times. The chain joins TRBV6-1 to TRBJ1-1; a weak D match, TRBD1 (5 bases). The CDR3 is made up of 16 amino acids. Trimming pared 3 bases from V and 2 bases from J, leaving 16 bases between. Germline CDR1 MNHNS, CDR2 SASEGT. DNA of the CDR3: TGTGCCAGCAGTGATTCTAAGTGGAGGGGTAACACTGAAGCTTTCTTT. This codes for CASSDSKWRGNTEAFF.

V and J are TRBV3-1 (or the pseudogene TRBV3-2) and TRBJ1-2, with D hard to call. V was shortened by 1 base and J by 7 bases, with 10 bases between the two germline ends. The germline CDR1 and CDR2 sequences are LGHDT and YNNKEL (reference sequence). The CDR3 totals 13 residues. The CDR3 nucleotides read TGTGCCAGCAGCCAAGGGGCAGGAGGTGGCTACACCTTC. Its translation is CASSQGAGGGYTF.

The chain carries TRBV6-1 and TRBJ2-6; perhaps TRBD2 as D (5 bases). The CDR3 has 16 residues. Germline V gene lookup returns CDR1 MNHNS and CDR2 SASEGT. The V gene lost 3 bases and the J gene lost 4 bases, with 13 bases spanning the gap. This chain's CDR3 is CASSDRGYVGANVLTF. In nucleotides, the CDR3 is TGTGCCAGCAGTGATCGGGGTTACGTAGGGGCCAACGTCCTGACTTTC.

The genes are TRBV9 and TRBJ2-5; 12 nucleotides agree with TRBD2. V lost 3 bases to trimming and J lost 4 bases; unmatched junction nucleotides: 7. The CDR3 sequence is 16 residues long. Germline V gives CDR1 SGDLS, CDR2 YYNGEE. For the CDR3, the DNA is TGTGCCAGCAGCGCGAGCCTAGCGGGAGGGAGAGAGACCCAGTACTTC. Its translation: CASSASLAGGRETQYF.

This clone was counted a single time. This chain connects TRBV19 to TRBJ2-7; 10 nucleotides match TRBD2. Germline values: CDR1 LNHDA, CDR2 SQIVND (reference sequence). CDR3 size: 14 residues. With 6 bases clipped from V and 0 bases from J, the junction kept 2 bases outside the gene matches. CDR3 protein: CASRRTSGSYEQYF. Here the CDR3 DNA reads TGTGCCAGTAGACGGACTAGCGGCTCCTACGAGCAGTACTTC.

The gene calls are TRBV19 and TRBJ2-1; D possibly corresponds to TRBD1 (5 bases). The CDR3 runs 12 residues. V was trimmed by 7 bases and J by 9 bases, leaving 13 bases between them. Germline V gives CDR1 LNHDA, CDR2 SQIVND (reference sequence). CDR3 loop: CASTSGWSEQFF. As DNA, the CDR3 is TGTGCCAGTACCTCAGGGTGGAGTGAGCAGTTCTTC.

The rearrangement uses TRBV28 and TRBJ1-5, with 12 bases aligning to TRBD1. CDR3 length: 17 amino acids. Per the germline V gene, CDR1 is MDHEN and CDR2 is SYDVKM. V dropped 5 bases and J dropped 1; count of bases not matched to a gene: 6. CDR3 in amino acids: CASSGGQGARSNQPQHF. CDR3 nucleotides: TGTGCCAGCAGTGGGGGACAGGGGGCGAGAAGCAATCAGCCCCAGCATTTT.

J is TRBJ1-3 and V is TRBV27, with D tentatively TRBD1 (5 bases). The V and J ends lost 6 bases and 2 bases respectively, with 17 bases between them. The germline gives CDR1 MNHEY, CDR2 SMNVEV (reference sequence). CDR3 length: 16 residues. The CDR3 DNA sequence: TGTGCCAGCAGCCCGTTCACAGGCGGCCCTGGAAACACCATATATTTT. Translated, it gives CASSPFTGGPGNTIYF.

V is TRBV2 and J is TRBJ2-7; D is undetermined. CDR3 length equals 12 residues. V was shortened by 1 base and J by 6 bases, with 7 bases between the two germline ends. CDR1 SNHLY and CDR2 FYNNEI come from the germline V gene. As DNA, the CDR3 is TGTGCCAGCAGTGAAGTAGCCCTCGAGCAGTACTTC. Translated, it gives CASSEVALEQYF.

J is TRBJ2-7 and V is TRBV21-1; TRBD2, the table's D call, lacks a check against the DNA. TRBV21-1 is shown as a pseudogene. This CDR3 comprises 12 residues. The CDR3 sequence: CASSPRGFEQYF. The CDR3 region has the DNA TGTGCCAGCAGCCCCCGAGGTTTCGAGCAGTACTTC.

The J gene is TRBJ2-1, the V gene TRBV30, with a weak D call TRBD2 (6 bases). The germline V gene has CDR1 GTSNPN and CDR2 SVGIG (reference sequence). CDR3 length: 14 amino acids. V lost 2 bases and J lost 2, with 10 bases in between. The CDR3 protein is CAWSPGSPYNEQFF. The CDR3 nucleotides are TGTGCCTGGAGTCCCGGGAGCCCCTACAATGAGCAGTTCTTC.